A selection of T cell receptor beta chains follows, all from one sample in a study of blood T cell repertoires in COVID-19. The data were produced by immunoSEQ multiplex PCR, yet TCRdb's version contains in-frame clones alone and is incomplete. The sample has almost 400,000 clones; around nine tenths are singletons. The sample was PBMCs or T cells enriched from blood (not recorded which). Receptors were obtained from a woman under 40 with acute COVID-19. Each CDR3 is given without its conserved first and last residue. The order of the fields is J gene, V gene, clone size, CDR3 protein. Some rows mark clone size as missing; the rest say once, few, many or name a class of expanded clone.

J gene: TRBJ1-1
V gene: TRBV6-5
clone size: -
CDR3 protein: ASRADRPNTEAF

J gene: TRBJ1-4
V gene: TRBV6-2/TRBV6-3
clone size: -
CDR3 protein: ASSYGRSNEKLF

J gene: TRBJ1-4
V gene: TRBV5-1
clone size: -
CDR3 protein: ASSLPSATNEKLF

J gene: TRBJ1-5
V gene: TRBV5-8
clone size: -
CDR3 protein: ASSLGTGFNQPQH

J gene: TRBJ1-4
V gene: TRBV7-2
clone size: once
CDR3 protein: ASSDQGYWEKLF

J gene: TRBJ2-3
V gene: TRBV24-1
clone size: once
CDR3 protein: ATSGGGGSTDTQY

J gene: TRBJ1-3
V gene: TRBV7-3
clone size: -
CDR3 protein: ASSPGQGMTGNTIY

J gene: TRBJ2-1
V gene: TRBV4-3
clone size: once
CDR3 protein: ASSQDHTGTGVGVPAWNEQF

J gene: TRBJ1-1
V gene: TRBV11-3
clone size: -
CDR3 protein: ASSENLNTEAF

J gene: TRBJ1-5
V gene: TRBV30
clone size: -
CDR3 protein: AWSPGQGAQIRNQPQH

J gene: TRBJ2-1
V gene: TRBV7-3
clone size: -
CDR3 protein: ASSFSSSSYNEQF

J gene: TRBJ1-3
V gene: TRBV19
clone size: -
CDR3 protein: ASRANSGNTIY

J gene: TRBJ2-3
V gene: TRBV18
clone size: once
CDR3 protein: ASSVSGARTDTQY

J gene: TRBJ2-7
V gene: TRBV5-1
clone size: -
CDR3 protein: ASSLATRQGAYEQY

J gene: TRBJ1-2
V gene: TRBV6-5
clone size: -
CDR3 protein: ASPPQGASNYGYT

J gene: TRBJ2-7
V gene: TRBV7-2
clone size: -
CDR3 protein: ASSHYGDQTYEQY

J gene: TRBJ1-1
V gene: TRBV27
clone size: -
CDR3 protein: ASSPGTGAFGDVF

J gene: TRBJ2-1
V gene: TRBV11-2
clone size: -
CDR3 protein: ASSWTSGENEQF